This T cell receptor (beta chain) appears in the sequencing data of a study of vaccination effects on CD4 cells after COVID-19. The germline gives CDR1 SGHTA, CDR2 FQGTGA. J gave up 0 bases and V 5 bases, and 7 bases lay outside the gene matches. This CDR3 contains 17 residues. There are a few counts of this clone. The target antigen is unknown. Study results and caveats: Common cold coronaviruses were cross-recognized by only 1 of 255 vaccine-induced clones in healthy vaccinees.

Using immunoSEQ multiplex PCR, the repertoire was profiled, and TCRdb retains in-frame clones only, with some absent. The top ten hold 2.4% of the sample, which has 45,000 to 65,000 clones, roughly 80% seen once. Ahead of sequencing, the ViraFEST assay grew antigen-specific CD4+ T cells using viral peptide pools. CD4+ T cells were isolated after around 9 days of culture. The chain uses TRBV7-3 and TRBJ2-3, with 11 bases that match TRBD2. The material sequenced was CD4+ T cells from PBMCs cultured with HCoV-229E spike peptides, taken before COVID-19 vaccination. This clonotype was obtained from a human donor who received a COVID-19 vaccine. The CDR3 region is CASSQRASGGSTDTQYF. DNA of the CDR3: TGTGCCAGCAGCCAGCGGGCTAGCGGGGGGAGCACAGATACGCAGTATTTT. Full variable domain (outside the CDR3, taken from reference TRBV7-3 and TRBJ2-3): GAGVSQTPSNKVTEKGKYVELRCDPISGHTALYWYRQSLGQGPEFLIYFQGTGAADDSGLPNDRFFAVRPEGSVSTLKIQRTERGDSAVYLCASSQRASGGSTDTQYFGPGTRLTVL.